This TCR beta chain comes out of a study of tumor and adjacent non-tumor tissue in lung cancer. Broader study findings: Shorter survival was associated with higher TCR diversity in tumors.

This sample's RNA came from whole unsorted tissue. The library came from three nested PCR rounds adapted from ARM-PCR protocols. TCRdb recomputed calls from the multiplex PCR reads with MiXCR, one row per CDR3 protein. The sample consists of 200,000 or so distinct CDR3 sequences, around 70% of them appearing once. Germline assignment: CDR1 DFQATT and CDR2 SNEGSKA (reference sequence). This CDR3 contains 16 residues. On this clonotype: Its cognate antigen is unknown. No conserved phenylalanine or tryptophan is present at the end of the CDR3, so a read error is the likely explanation.

Sequencing was carried out using lung tumor tissue. V gene TRBV20-1 combines with J gene TRBJ2-6; TRBD2 is a possible D gene (6 bases). This sequence originates from a man between 60 and 75 years old with non-small cell lung cancer. CDR3 nucleotide sequence: TGCAGTGCTAGAGAAAGGGGACTGACTGGGGCCAACGTACTGACTATC. Residues: CSARERGLTGANVLTI.